The subject of this entry is one T cell receptor (beta chain). The antigen is unknown. These data originate in a study of T cells in Graves' hyperthyroidism and ophthalmopathy. Study-level information: Peripheral blood draws took place at initial diagnosis, ahead of any treatment.

Thyroid ultrasound and orbital computed tomography, with clinical symptoms and serum thyroxine and TRAb, informed diagnoses. Study findings and constraints: For ophthalmopathy, model prediction preceded onset by a median 6.5 months.

RNA transcripts provided the source from which TCR beta CDR3 regions were amplified. The TCR CDR3 first-round RT-PCR relied on the HTBI primer set. TCRdb used MiXCR to reprocess the multiplex PCR reads, holding one entry per CDR3 protein. The table includes hundreds of thousands of distinct CDR3 sequences, more than 12% detected once. The clonotype originates from a woman aged 45-65 years with Graves' ophthalmopathy. The sample consisted of blood.

CDR3 sequence reads: CASTPFRDRGATNEKLFF. The CDR3, as DNA: TGTGCCTCCACCCCCTTCCGGGACAGGGGGGCAACTAATGAAAAACTGTTTTTT. The chain carries TRBV24-1 and TRBJ1-4, with 11 nucleotides matching TRBD1. Germline V gives CDR1 KGHDR, CDR2 SFDVKD. The CDR3 runs to 18 residues. The trim removed 12 bases at V and 0 bases at J, leaving 14 bases unmatched.